A selection of T cell receptor beta chains follows, all from one sample in a study of response to subunit inactivated influenza vaccine. TCRdb processed the RT-PCR reads anew with MiXCR; each CDR3 protein has one entry. The repertoire holds some 480,000 distinct CDR3 sequences, with approximately 11% as singletons. The specimen was PBMCs from blood, collected 35 to 45 days after vaccination. The receptor source for this set is a man aged 45-60 years who received an inactivated influenza vaccine. Each CDR3 is given with its conserved first and last residue.

TRBV5-1,CASSLAFGNRATGELFF
TRBV12-3/TRBV12-4,CASSFGDMGYEQYF
TRBV15,CATSRVLGTANYNEQFF
TRBV10-3,CAINDRENTEAFF
TRBV5-6,CASSRRLAGGPRNEQFF
TRBV12-3/TRBV12-4,CASGKDILLSPLHF
TRBV15,CATSRDLGSGNTIYF
TRBV2,CASSAGTQSLNEQFF
TRBV20-1,CSARDPDRVGQETQYF
TRBV7-2,CASSLTPSSYNEQFF
TRBV5-1,CASSLDRTNQPQHF
TRBV28,CASSEIRTGGGEQYF
TRBV7-8,CASSFRMESYEQYF
TRBV5-1,CASSWTSGREVRETQYF
TRBV29-1,CSALGTSVLAEQYF
TRBV11-2,CASQRGRAYNEQFF
TRBV29-1,CSVDGISATTDTQYF
TRBV7-8,CASSLDPPSTGGTWETQYF
TRBV20-1,CSARIGTGPEQYF
TRBV15,CATSNGGRLSYEQYF
TRBV20-1,CSGRAGGPETQYF
TRBV29-1,CSVAIRGRKLFF
TRBV7-2,CASSLGTGANSPLHF
TRBV6-1,CASSTTGVDTEAFF
TRBV7-2,CASSLESHQIYEQYF
TRBV6-1,CASKQGARGETQYF
TRBV7-2,CASSSSFGQYF
TRBV4-2,CARGPGLYNEQFF
TRBV10-3,CAISDSISGNTIYF
TRBV20-1,CSARDFGQGANNEQFF
TRBV12-3/TRBV12-4,CASSYQGFWHTEAFF
TRBV7-2,CASGGAGAGELFF
TRBV7-2,CASSPKRGTDTQYF
TRBV12-3/TRBV12-4,CASSQIQETQYF
TRBV11-1,CASSHVDSYNSPLHF
TRBV2,CASSEAGLAKETQYF
TRBV27,CASRGSGANVLTF
TRBV5-5,CASSFTGTSSYNEQFF
TRBV11-2,CASSALTTYPYEQYF
TRBV7-9,CASNIRNGSWGANVLTF
TRBV4-1,CASSLEGPHPEAFF
TRBV29-1,CSVVGLLNTEAFF
TRBV11-2,CASSSNPGQGETQYF
TRBV4-1,CASSQEQGAGSYEQYF
TRBV4-1,CASSQVGQGVSPLHF
TRBV23-1,CASSQLGTSGPEHRNEQFF
TRBV7-9,CASSPVNSPPLHF
TRBV7-2,CASSLFRTDQETQYF
TRBV7-2,CASSLEGTGNYGYTF